These 10 T cell receptor beta chains were sequenced from one sample in a study of blood T cell repertoires in COVID-19. Generated by immunoSEQ multiplex PCR, the TCRdb table keeps only in-frame clones and is missing some. The table includes around 76,000 clones, around 80% detected once. The sequencing sample was made of peripheral blood. These receptors all come from a man aged 50-59 years with COVID-19, enrolled during active disease.

The chain recombines TRBV5-4 with TRBJ1-2; D not certain. The V and J ends lost 3 bases and 3 bases respectively, with 15 bases between them. Germline values: CDR1 SGHNT, CDR2 YYREEE (reference sequence). The CDR3 length is 15 residues. Here the CDR3 DNA reads TGTGCCAGCAGCTCCACCAATAGCGGATACTATGGCTACACCTTC. This translates into CASSSTNSGYYGYTF.

Here the CDR3 reads CASSLAGVYNEQFF. For the CDR3, the DNA is TGTGCCAGCAGTTTAGCGGGGGTCTACAATGAGCAGTTCTTC. The chain has TRBV27 and TRBJ2-1; 7 nucleotides align to TRBD2. Germline V lookup: CDR1 MNHEY, CDR2 SMNVEV (reference sequence). CDR3 size: 14 residues. J lost 3 bases, V lost 2 bases, and 1 base had no gene match.

The chain combines TRBV3-1 (or the pseudogene TRBV3-2) with TRBJ1-5; possible D gene TRBD1, 5 bases. V was clipped by 0 bases and J by 3 bases, with 9 bases between them. Germline-derived CDR1 and CDR2 are LGHDT and YNNKEL (reference sequence). The CDR3 length is 15 residues. CDR3 sequence reads: CASSQDGGDNQPQHF. The CDR3 DNA is TGTGCCAGCAGCCAAGACGGGGGAGACAATCAGCCCCAGCATTTT.

V and J are TRBV18 and TRBJ1-1, with 11 bases that match TRBD1. The CDR3 is 16 residues long. J gave up 1 base and V 3 bases, and 4 bases lay outside the gene matches. CDR1 is KGHSH and CDR2 is LQKENI in the germline V gene. CDR3 residues: CASSPGTGGPNTEAFF. Written as DNA, the CDR3 is TGTGCCAGCTCACCTGGGACAGGGGGGCCGAACACTGAAGCTTTCTTT.

The CDR3 nucleotides are TGTGCCAGCAGCAACCCTCCGGGTGAAGCTTTCTTT. Its translation: CASSNPPGEAFF. The chain joins TRBV7-3 to TRBJ1-1; D remains unclear. This CDR3 spans 12 amino acids. V shed 5 bases and J shed 7 bases, with 11 bases lying between them. From germline, CDR1 is SGHTA and CDR2 FQGTGA.

The chain recombines TRBV19 with TRBJ2-2; 8 bases align to TRBD1. The V gene end was trimmed by 6 bases and the J gene end by 6 bases; junction bases not matched to a gene: 9. This CDR3 contains 15 residues. The germline CDR1 and CDR2 sequences are LNHDA and SQIVND (reference sequence). CDR3 nucleotide sequence: TGTGCCAGTAGCCCCGCAGGGGGCAACGCCGGGGAGCTGTTTTTT. Protein: CASSPAGGNAGELFF.

The V call is TRBV6-1, the J call TRBJ1-3, with a possible D match to TRBD1 (5 bases). V lost 2 bases, J lost 0 bases, and 11 bases lay in between. The CDR3 is 16 residues long. Germline V gene data show CDR1 as MNHNS and CDR2 as SASEGT. CDR3 loop: CASSELDRSSGNTIYF. As DNA, the CDR3 is TGTGCCAGCAGTGAATTAGACAGATCCTCTGGAAACACCATATATTTT.

This rearrangement joins TRBV5-5 to TRBJ2-1; no clear D gene. This CDR3 contains 16 residues. Germline CDR1 is SGHKS and CDR2 is YYEKEE (reference sequence). The ends were cut back, 0 bases at V and 3 bases at J, with 13 bases in the middle. CDR3 nucleotides: TGTGCCAGCAGCTTGGGTCCACAGCTAATCTACAATGAGCAGTTCTTC. This codes for CASSLGPQLIYNEQFF.

This clone has just one count. An end of the junction differs from the germline gene, which may be a read error. The chain has TRBV27 and TRBJ2-7, with 8 nucleotides matching TRBD1. The CDR3 covers 15 residues. The germline V gene has CDR1 MNHEY and CDR2 SMNVEV (reference sequence). The CDR3 sequence is CASSLSSGGSHEQYF. The CDR3 nucleotides are TGTGCCAGCAGTTTATCTTCAGGGGGCTCCCACGAGCAGTACTTC.

Only a few counts were recorded for this clone. This chain uses TRBV30 with TRBJ2-1, with D possibly being TRBD1 (6 bases). Trimming took 8 bases from V and 8 from J, leaving 22 bases between them. This CDR3 comprises 14 residues. CDR1 is GTSNPN, CDR2 SVGIG, per germline (reference sequence). CDR3 in amino acids: CAGQLRETRDEQFF. DNA for the CDR3: TGTGCCGGACAGCTTCGAGAAACAAGGGATGAGCAGTTCTTC.